This entry lists 31 T cell receptor beta chains sequenced from one sample in a study of cytomegalovirus exposure and HLA in healthy donors (dated by TCRdb to the late 2010s). The library was obtained by the immunoSEQ multiplex PCR assay. For the multiplex PCR, a mixture combining 60 forward primers for TCR Vbeta segments and 13 reverse primers for TCR Jbeta segments was used. Here the immuneACCESS table is served through TCRdb, limited to in-frame sequences with V and J called. Missing clones are a known gap in these copies; in checked studies unresolved V genes cover under half, and the rest lacks a known reason. In all, the sample holds under 200,000 clones, and roughly 85% of those were seen once. Clones ranked in the top ten supply 2.1% of the sample. The source material was PBMCs. The receptors shown here come from a man aged 40-50 years in good health and CMV-seronegative.

The chain carries TRBV30 and TRBJ2-5; 7 nucleotides match TRBD2. The DNA end is more similar to TRBJ2-7, so the J call may be wrong. Germline lookup yields CDR1 GTSNPN and CDR2 SVGIG (reference sequence). The CDR3 has 11 amino acids. In DNA form, the CDR3 reads TGTGCCTGGAGCATAGCGGGCGAGCAGTACTTC. This encodes CAWSIAGEQYF.

This chain uses TRBV21-1 with TRBJ2-1; the D call of TRBD1 is as the table states it, not checked on the DNA. TRBV21-1 is labeled a pseudogene. The CDR3 runs to 14 residues. The CDR3 bases are TGTGCCAGCAGGAGGACAGGAGACTACAATGAGCAGTTCTTC. Translation gives CASRRTGDYNEQFF.

This clone was recorded once. The chain recombines TRBV25-1 with TRBJ2-1; D perhaps matches TRBD1 (6 bases). CDR3 length equals 14 residues. The germline V and J ends were trimmed by 4 bases and 4 bases, with 11 bases remaining between them. Germline V gene sequence: CDR1 MGHDK, CDR2 SYGVNS. The CDR3 spells CASSAPRGYNEQFF. The CDR3 coding sequence is TGTGCCAGCAGTGCGCCCAGGGGTTACAATGAGCAGTTCTTC.

There are a few counts of this clone. The rearrangement links TRBV29-1 to TRBJ2-5; D is possibly TRBD1 (5 bases). Germline values: CDR1 SQVTM, CDR2 ANQGSEA. CDR3 size: 13 residues. The V and J ends lost 6 bases and 0 bases respectively, with 11 bases between them. The CDR3 sequence is CSVVGADQETQYF. The CDR3 DNA reads as TGCAGCGTGGTAGGGGCAGACCAAGAGACCCAGTACTTC.

The CDR3 bases are TGTGCCAGCAGTTTCCTTGACAGGGGGCGCTTCACCTATGGCTACACCTTC. Its protein product is CASSFLDRGRFTYGYTF. The rearrangement links TRBV28 to TRBJ1-2; 10 positions match TRBD1. The CDR3 extends over 17 amino acids. Trimming removed 3 bases from V and 4 bases from J; junction bases left unmatched: 11. Per germline, CDR1 MDHEN and CDR2 SYDVKM.

On this clone itself: An end of the junction does not agree with germline; a read error may underlie this. The rearrangement uses TRBV27 and TRBJ2-6; TRBD1 might be the D (6 bases). Germline assignment: CDR1 MNHEY and CDR2 SMNVEV (reference sequence). The CDR3 spans 17 residues. Here the CDR3 DNA reads TGTGCCAGCAGTTTATCGTCGACAGGCCTCGTGGCCAACGGCCTGACTTTC. Translated, it gives CASSLSSTGLVANGLTF.

The chain couples TRBV13 to TRBJ2-1; D is unclear. This CDR3 region has 13 residues. Germline CDR1 and CDR2: PRHDT and FYEKMQ (reference sequence). Trimming shortened V by 4 bases and J by 5 bases, and 9 bases separated the two germline ends. DNA for the CDR3: TGTGCCAGCAGCTCCCGCGTGGACAATGAGCAGTTCTTC. Translating it yields CASSSRVDNEQFF.

The V call is TRBV11-3, the J call TRBJ2-2, with unresolved D. Looked up from germline, CDR1 is SGHNT and CDR2 is YENEEA. This CDR3 has 12 residues. V lost 6 bases and J 7 bases, leaving 9 bases between the germline ends. CDR3 sequence reads: CASRRASGELFF. The CDR3, as DNA: TGTGCCAGCAGGAGAGCGAGCGGGGAGCTGTTTTTT. The whole variable domain, filled in from reference TRBV11-3 and TRBJ2-2, reads EAGVVQSPRYKIIEKKQPVAFWCNPISGHNTLYWYLQNLGQGPELLIRYENEEAVDDSQLPKDRFSAERLKGVDSTLKIQPAELGDSAVYLCASRRASGELFFGEGSRLTVL.

This chain uses TRBV9 with TRBJ1-1, with TRBD1 matching 7 bases. The CDR3 extends over 16 amino acids. With V trimmed by 4 bases and J by 3 bases, 12 bases remained unmatched. Germline V gene sequence: CDR1 SGDLS, CDR2 YYNGEE. In DNA, the CDR3 is TGTGCCAGCAGCCATCGACAGGGAGGTCTTGACACTGAAGCTTTCTTT. The encoded protein is CASSHRQGGLDTEAFF.

The chain employs TRBV27 and TRBJ2-5; 7 bases are a match to TRBD2. CDR3 length equals 14 residues. Germline V lookup: CDR1 MNHEY, CDR2 SMNVEV (reference sequence). V dropped 2 bases and J dropped 3; count of bases not matched to a gene: 3. CDR3 protein: CASSLRGLKETQYF. The CDR3 DNA follows: TGTGCCAGCAGTTTAAGGGGACTAAAAGAGACCCAGTACTTC.

The chain combines TRBV19 with TRBJ2-2; possible D gene TRBD2, 6 bases. V was cut by 5 bases and J by 3 bases, with 10 bases left in between. Germline CDR1 reads LNHDA; CDR2 reads SQIVND (reference sequence). The CDR3 contains 14 residues. CDR3 region: CASSVLADTGELFF. CDR3 DNA sequence: TGTGCCAGTAGTGTACTAGCCGACACCGGGGAGCTGTTTTTT.

A note on this clone: At one end the junction does not follow the germline gene, possibly because of a read error. This chain uses TRBV2 with TRBJ2-6, with 7 bases that match TRBD1. From germline, CDR1 is SNHLY and CDR2 FYNNEI. The CDR3 runs 18 residues. DNA for the CDR3: TGTGCCAGCACCTTCCCCGGGACAGATGCCTCTGGGGCCAACGGCCTGACTTTC. This encodes CASTFPGTDASGANGLTF. Full variable domain (remainder filled in from reference TRBV2 and TRBJ2-6): EPEVTQTPSHQVTQMGQEVILRCVPISNHLYFYWYRQILGQKVEFLVSFYNNEISEKSEIFDDQFSVERPDGSNFTLKIRSTKLEDSAMYFCASTFPGTDASGANGLTFGAGSRLTVL.

The chain carries TRBV5-6 and TRBJ1-1, with D possibly matching TRBD1 (5 bases). Germline assignment: CDR1 SGHDT and CDR2 YYEEEE. Trimming removed 2 bases at V and 6 bases at J, with 14 bases between. The CDR3 runs 14 residues. The CDR3 DNA sequence: TGTGCCAGCAGCTTTAGGAGGGTAGGGGCTGAAGCTTTCTTT. Protein product: CASSFRRVGAEAFF.

V gene TRBV7-2 combines with J gene TRBJ2-3; possible D gene TRBD1, 6 bases. V was trimmed by 4 bases and J by 6 bases, leaving 23 bases between them. CDR1 is SGHTA and CDR2 is FQGNSA in the germline V gene. The CDR3 consists of 17 residues. CDR3: CASSSITTGTPHDTQYF. CDR3 nucleotides: TGTGCCAGCAGCTCGATTACTACCGGGACACCGCACGATACGCAGTATTTT. The variable domain in full, with the rest retrieved from reference TRBV7-2 and TRBJ2-3, is GAGVSQSPSNKVTEKGKDVELRCDPISGHTALYWYRQSLGQGLEFLIYFQGNSAPDKSGLPSDRFSAERTGGSVSTLTIQRTQQEDSAVYLCASSSITTGTPHDTQYFGPGTRLTVL.

The CDR3 DNA follows: TGCAGTGCCCTGAGAGATCAAGCTTTCTTT. Translating it yields CSALRDQAFF. The V and J genes are TRBV20-1 and TRBJ1-1; D uncertain. Germline V gene sequence: CDR1 DFQATT, CDR2 SNEGSKA (reference sequence). With 6 bases removed from V and 9 bases from J, the gap between germline ends came to 11 bases. The CDR3 is made up of 10 amino acids.

CDR3 bases: TGCGCCAGCAGCCAAGATACCCGGGACACGAGGAAGCAGTTCTTC. It translates to CASSQDTRDTRKQFF. The chain has TRBV4-3 and TRBJ2-1; maybe TRBD1 (6 bases). CDR3 length: 15 residues. Germline CDR1 reads LGHNA; CDR2 reads YSLEER. Trimming took 0 bases from V and 11 from J, leaving 17 bases between them.

This sequence joins TRBV4-2 and TRBJ2-7, with TRBD2 matching 7 bases. The V segment lost 0 bases and the J segment 5 bases; nucleotides outside the gene matches: 7. Germline values: CDR1 LGHNA, CDR2 YNFKEQ. The length of the CDR3 is 15 residues. The CDR3 protein is CASSQDGRDSHEQYF. Here the CDR3 DNA reads TGTGCCAGCAGCCAAGATGGGAGGGATTCCCACGAGCAGTACTTC.

The chain uses TRBV28 and TRBJ1-6; tentatively, D is TRBD1 (5 bases). Trimming shortened V by 5 bases and J by 11 bases, and 10 bases separated the two germline ends. CDR3 size: 12 residues. CDR1 MDHEN and CDR2 SYDVKM come from the germline V gene. The CDR3 reads CASSPGYPPLHF. In nucleotides, the CDR3 is TGTGCCAGCAGTCCAGGGTACCCACCCCTCCACTTT.

Worth noting for this clone: At one end, the junction sequence differs from germline, possibly due to a read error. V gene TRBV7-9 combines with J gene TRBJ2-1; 11 positions agree with TRBD2. The germline CDR1 and CDR2 sequences are SEHNR and FQNEAQ (reference sequence). This CDR3 contains 15 residues. In DNA form, the CDR3 reads TGTTCCAGCAGCTTAGCGGGAGGGCCAAATGGCGAGCAGTTCTTC. It yields the protein CSSSLAGGPNGEQFF.

This clone appeared a few times. The V gene is TRBV5-4, the J gene TRBJ2-7, with D possibly matching TRBD2 (6 bases). Trimming took off 0 bases at V and 1 base at J, with 8 bases between the two ends. Germline CDR1 reads SGHNT; CDR2 reads YYREEE (reference sequence). The CDR3 is 14 amino acids. The CDR3, as DNA: TGTGCCAGCAGCTTGGGACTAGGTTCCTACGAGCAGTACTTC. Its protein is CASSLGLGSYEQYF.

The chain carries TRBV9 and TRBJ2-7; 7 nucleotides line up with TRBD1. Germline CDR1 SGDLS, CDR2 YYNGEE. The V gene end was trimmed by 4 bases and the J gene end by 1 base; junction bases not matched to a gene: 8. The CDR3 has 15 amino acids. CDR3 nucleotide sequence: TGTGCCAGCAGCCCCCTGGGGACAGCTTCCTACGAGCAGTACTTC. Translating gives CASSPLGTASYEQYF.

The genes are TRBV6-1 and TRBJ1-5, with TRBD1 matching over 9 bases. Losses at the gene ends were 4 bases for V and 5 bases for J; bases not matched to a gene: 12. The CDR3 sequence is 17 residues long. The V gene's germline CDR1 is MNHNS and CDR2 SASEGT. The CDR3 coding sequence is TGTGCCAGCAGTGGGGGGACAGGGCGAACCCTCCATCAGCCCCAGCATTTT. Protein sequence: CASSGGTGRTLHQPQHF.

This clone was found once. V gene TRBV29-1 combines with J gene TRBJ2-7; 12 bases are shared with TRBD1. Germline V gene data show CDR1 as SQVTM and CDR2 as ANQGSEA. V trimming: 3 bases; J trimming: 5 bases; junction bases outside the gene matches: 5. The CDR3 contains 14 residues. The CDR3 loop is CSVEIGTGGDEQYF. CDR3 coding DNA: TGCAGCGTTGAGATCGGGACAGGGGGCGACGAGCAGTACTTC.

The chain carries TRBV6-5 and TRBJ2-2; 7 positions agree with TRBD2. Trimming at V came to 0 bases and at J to 5 bases, leaving 6 bases not matched to a gene. The germline V gene has CDR1 MNHEY and CDR2 SVGAGI. The CDR3 is 16 amino acids. In DNA form, the CDR3 reads TGTGCCAGCAGTTACTCTCTAGCGGCCACGACCGGGGAGCTGTTTTTT. Translating it yields CASSYSLAATTGELFF.

Only a few counts were recorded for this clone. The chain couples TRBV19 to TRBJ2-1, with TRBD2 matching 12 bases. Germline assignment: CDR1 LNHDA and CDR2 SQIVND (reference sequence). This CDR3 region has 18 residues. Germline trimming cut 1 base from V and 3 bases from J; bases unmatched to any gene: 7. This CDR3 reads CASSIAPRTSGVYNEQFF. CDR3 sequence (DNA): TGTGCCAGTAGTATAGCCCCTAGGACTAGCGGGGTCTACAATGAGCAGTTCTTC.

V usage is TRBV11-3 and J usage is TRBJ2-2, with a weak D call TRBD2 (5 bases). The CDR3 loop spans 14 amino acids. Trimming stripped 5 bases from V and 2 bases from J, with 9 bases between. Looked up from germline, CDR1 is SGHNT and CDR2 is YENEEA. In nucleotides, the CDR3 is TGTGCCAGCAGCCCCGGGGTAAACACCGGGGAGCTGTTTTTT. This gives the protein CASSPGVNTGELFF.

The chain uses TRBV21-1 and TRBJ1-1. TRBV21-1 is labeled a pseudogene. The CDR3 loop spans 16 amino acids. CDR3 loop: CASSKGILEGYTEAFF. CDR3 nucleotides: TGTGCCAGCAGCAAAGGAATTTTGGAGGGCTACACTGAAGCTTTCTTT.

This clone was counted a single time. The chain employs TRBV29-1 and TRBJ2-3; weak D call: TRBD1 (5 bases). The V and J ends lost 1 base and 3 bases respectively, with 11 bases between them. This CDR3 comprises 14 residues. Germline V lookup: CDR1 SQVTM, CDR2 ANQGSEA. The DNA for the CDR3 is TGCAGCGTTGAAGTACGCAGGGCAACAGATACGCAGTATTTT. It is translated as CSVEVRRATDTQYF.

V and J are TRBV13 and TRBJ2-5; maybe TRBD2 (6 bases). This CDR3 comprises 13 residues. CDR1 is PRHDT, CDR2 FYEKMQ, per germline (reference sequence). V was clipped by 5 bases and J by 4 bases, with 11 bases between them. The CDR3 region is CASSPGGAETQYF. The CDR3 DNA follows: TGTGCCAGCAGCCCCGGAGGGGCAGAGACCCAGTACTTC.

This clone was counted a few times. The gene calls are TRBV13 and TRBJ2-5; possible D gene TRBD2, 6 bases. CDR3 length: 14 amino acids. Germline assignment: CDR1 PRHDT and CDR2 FYEKMQ (reference sequence). V gave up 7 bases and J gave up 5 bases, with 17 bases separating them. In DNA form, the CDR3 reads TGTGCCAGCACCCCTGGCTTCGCGGGGGAGACCCAGTACTTC. Translation: CASTPGFAGETQYF.

The V call is TRBV7-2, the J call TRBJ2-3; 10 nucleotides align to TRBD2. The germline gives CDR1 SGHTA, CDR2 FQGNSA. CDR3 size: 16 residues. The V and J ends lost 7 bases and 2 bases, in that order; junction bases with no gene match: 9. The chain's CDR3 is CASMSGRAGYTDTQYF. For the CDR3, the DNA is TGTGCCAGCATGAGCGGGAGGGCCGGTTACACAGATACGCAGTATTTT.